The next 11 T cell receptor beta chains were all read from a single sample in a study of T cells in Graves' hyperthyroidism and ophthalmopathy. Amplification targeted TCR beta CDR3 regions from RNA transcripts. TCR CDR3 regions were first amplified by RT-PCR with HTBI primers. One entry per CDR3 protein results from TCRdb running MiXCR on the multiplex PCR reads. The sample contains fewer than 850,000 distinct CDR3 sequences, roughly 17% of which appear only once. Sequencing used blood. Source of these receptors: a man in his fifties with Graves' hyperthyroidism.

V is TRBV5-1 and J is TRBJ1-1; 10 bases line up with TRBD1. The CDR3 is 16 residues long. V lost 0 bases to trimming and J lost 1 base; unmatched junction nucleotides: 3. Germline CDR1 reads SGHRS; CDR2 reads YFSETQ. The CDR3 bases are TGCGCCAGCAGCTTGGTGACAGGGGGCCCGAACACTGAAGCTTTCTTT. As protein: CASSLVTGGPNTEAFF.

This clonotype was observed at least ten times. The chain couples TRBV11-2 to TRBJ2-3, with 13 nucleotides matching TRBD2. Germline lookup yields CDR1 SGHAT and CDR2 FQNNGV. Unmatched junction bases numbered 8, after V lost 5 bases and J lost 0 bases. This CDR3 is built from 18 residues. CDR3 amino acids: CASSGPGLAGISTDTQYF. The CDR3 DNA follows: TGTGCCAGCAGCGGCCCGGGACTAGCGGGGATTAGCACAGATACGCAGTATTTT.

This clonotype was picked up many times. The CDR3 region is CASSLFWAYEQYF. CDR3 sequence (DNA): TGTGCCAGCAGTTTATTTTGGGCGTACGAGCAGTACTTC. This rearrangement joins TRBV12-3 or TRBV12-4 to TRBJ2-7; no firm D call. The CDR3 is made up of 13 amino acids. Trimming left V 2 bases short and J 4 bases short, with 9 bases between.

This clonotype was seen only a few times. J is TRBJ1-5 and V is TRBV28; 7 positions agree with TRBD1. This CDR3 has 16 amino acids. Germline CDR1 and CDR2: MDHEN and SYDVKM. Unmatched junction bases numbered 9, after V lost 3 bases and J lost 4 bases. The CDR3 nucleotides read TGTGCCAGCAGTTTTCCCGACAGGGTCCCTAATCAGCCCCAGCATTTT. Amino acid sequence: CASSFPDRVPNQPQHF.

The chain employs TRBV5-1 and TRBJ2-7; D perhaps matches TRBD1 (6 bases). The germline CDR1 and CDR2 sequences are SGHRS and YFSETQ. V was trimmed by 4 bases and J by 2 bases, leaving 25 bases between them. The CDR3 runs 18 residues. The CDR3 region has the DNA TGCGCCAGCAGCATTGAACCCGTAGGACAGAGAATTGCCTACGAGCAGTACTTC. This sequence encodes CASSIEPVGQRIAYEQYF. Supplemented by reference TRBV5-1 and TRBJ2-7, the full variable domain reads KAGVTQTPRYLIKTRGQQVTLSCSPISGHRSVSWYQQTPGQGLQFLFEYFSETQRNKGNFPGRFSGRQFSNSRSEMNVSTLELGDSALYLCASSIEPVGQRIAYEQYFGPGTRLTVT.

Ten or more counts support this clonotype. CDR3 sequence reads: CASSLSGRMDTEAFF. CDR3 nucleotide sequence: TGTGCCAGCAGTTTATCTGGGAGGATGGACACTGAAGCTTTCTTT. J is TRBJ1-1 and V is TRBV27, with D unresolved. Germline-derived CDR1 and CDR2 are MNHEY and SMNVEV (reference sequence). The germline V and J ends were trimmed by 0 bases and 3 bases, with 11 bases remaining between them. The CDR3 is made up of 15 amino acids.

This clonotype was detected many times. This rearrangement joins TRBV12-3 or TRBV12-4 to TRBJ2-5, with D possibly matching TRBD1 (6 bases). Trimming cost V 6 bases and J 0 bases, with 17 bases left between them. This CDR3 spans 16 amino acids. In nucleotides, the CDR3 is TGTGCCAGCAGCCCCCGCCGGACAGTGTACCAAGAGACCCAGTACTTC. Translated, it gives CASSPRRTVYQETQYF.

In regard to this clonotype: One end of the junction is discordant with germline, which a read error may explain. The chain carries TRBV5-6 and TRBJ2-7; maybe TRBD1 (6 bases). Looked up from germline, CDR1 is SGHDT and CDR2 is YYEEEE. CDR3 length: 16 amino acids. The CDR3 region is CASSLFSGQSFEEQYF. CDR3 nucleotide sequence: TGCGCCAGCAGCCTGTTCTCAGGACAGTCCTTTGAGGAGCAGTACTTC.

This clonotype appeared many times. This sequence joins TRBV28 and TRBJ2-3; 8 bases fit TRBD2. CDR3 length equals 16 residues. J lost 2 bases, V lost 6 bases, and 10 bases had no gene match. Germline V gives CDR1 MDHEN, CDR2 SYDVKM. CDR3 sequence: CASSSPLAGTTDTQYF. CDR3 DNA: TGTGCCAGCAGCTCCCCTTTAGCGGGGACCACAGATACGCAGTATTTT.

V is TRBV5-1 and J is TRBJ1-2, with D unclear. The V and J ends lost 0 bases and 0 bases respectively, with 12 bases between them. Germline values: CDR1 SGHRS, CDR2 YFSETQ. The CDR3 spans 16 residues. CDR3 DNA sequence: TGCGCCAGCAGCTTGGAGGGCGGTCGGGCTAACTATGGCTACACCTTC. Translation: CASSLEGGRANYGYTF.

This clonotype was counted many times. The chain couples TRBV2 to TRBJ1-5; D is ambiguous. CDR3 length equals 13 residues. Trimming shortened V by 6 bases and J by 4 bases, and 10 bases separated the two germline ends. The germline CDR1 and CDR2 sequences are SNHLY and FYNNEI. The CDR3 is CASRKDGNQPQHF. The CDR3, as DNA: TGTGCCAGCAGAAAGGACGGAAATCAGCCCCAGCATTTT.